This TCR beta chain was sequenced in a study of cytomegalovirus exposure and HLA in healthy donors. This PCR relied on a set of 60 Vbeta primers and 13 Jbeta primers. Per the original methods: There were about 88 million unique TCR beta chains by a later count, and about 12 million of them were shared. Measured with immunoSEQ multiplex PCR; TCRdb has only the in-frame clones, and not every one. The DNA was the basis for D and trimming; V, J and clone size are from that table. Seen here are 90,000 to 100,000 clones, about two thirds observed once, and the top ten hold over 0.95%. The CDR3 contains 13 residues. V lost 7 bases, J lost 4 bases, and 11 bases lay in between. Per the germline V gene, CDR1 is SNHLY and CDR2 is FYNNEI. Nominally healthy donors provided the samples, though records likely missed some immune exposures.

This chain joins TRBV2 and TRBJ2-1; a possible D gene is TRBD1 (6 bases). The sequencing sample was made of PBMCs. The clonotype comes from a female donor in good health and CMV-seronegative. The CDR3 bases are TGTGCCAGCAAGCCGGGACATTACAATGAGCAGTTCTTC. The encoded protein is CASKPGHYNEQFF. Full variable domain (outside the CDR3, taken from reference TRBV2 and TRBJ2-1): EPEVTQTPSHQVTQMGQEVILRCVPISNHLYFYWYRQILGQKVEFLVSFYNNEISEKSEIFDDQFSVERPDGSNFTLKIRSTKLEDSAMYFCASKPGHYNEQFFGPGTRLTVL.